A selection of T cell receptor beta chains follows, all from one sample in a study of T cell changes during pregnancy in multiple sclerosis. Generated by immunoSEQ multiplex PCR, the TCRdb table keeps only in-frame clones and is missing some. The top ten clones hold less than 2% of a sample with tens of thousands of clones, roughly 90% of them seen once. This sample comprised peripheral blood, obtained after pregnancy. Every receptor here comes from a female donor with multiple sclerosis, enrolled in a pregnancy study. The CDR3 runs from the conserved cysteine through the conserved F or W. Each record gives: D gene, clone size, V gene, CDR3 protein. D genes are given only for firm matches. Size values are once, few and many counts, or a class for expanded clones, and some rows have none.

D: TRBD1
size: NA
V: TRBV7-9
CDR3: CASRWDGTGGNEQFF

D: NA
size: NA
V: TRBV6-6
CDR3: CASSNTGTPYEQYF

D: TRBD1
size: NA
V: TRBV18
CDR3: CASSGGTGNHGYTF

D: NA
size: NA
V: TRBV30
CDR3: CAWRLPAGPNEKLFF

D: TRBD2
size: once
V: TRBV7-3
CDR3: CASSSGLGTDTQYF

D: TRBD1
size: NA
V: TRBV10-3
CDR3: CAISETGGYEKLFF

D: TRBD1
size: NA
V: TRBV30
CDR3: CAWSPGTDPPGTQYF

D: TRBD2
size: NA
V: TRBV5-1
CDR3: CASSLRTSGYEQYF

D: TRBD1
size: NA
V: TRBV6-6
CDR3: CASSSRQGPVNQPQHF

D: NA
size: NA
V: TRBV11-3
CDR3: CASSLLGGTEAFF

D: NA
size: NA
V: TRBV15
CDR3: CATSRAGRGDQPQHF

D: TRBD2
size: few
V: TRBV30
CDR3: CAWSVGAGGLTDTQYF

D: TRBD1
size: NA
V: TRBV6-5
CDR3: CASRYRDRGVGPLHF

D: TRBD1
size: NA
V: TRBV5-4
CDR3: CASSPDRALGTEAFF

D: NA
size: NA
V: TRBV4-1
CDR3: CASSQGIIRGYMNTEAFF

D: NA
size: NA
V: TRBV7-9
CDR3: CASSSTGYEQYF

D: TRBD1
size: NA
V: TRBV18
CDR3: CASSRGQGLNYGYTF

D: NA
size: NA
V: TRBV28
CDR3: CACGGAYGYTF

D: TRBD2
size: NA
V: TRBV7-3
CDR3: CASAAGGPSDEQFF

D: NA
size: NA
V: TRBV5-4
CDR3: CASATKQGPDTQYF

D: NA
size: NA
V: TRBV10-3
CDR3: CATGQRNTEAFF

D: TRBD1
size: NA
V: TRBV28
CDR3: CASSQPGQGNYGYTF

D: NA
size: NA
V: TRBV28
CDR3: CASSFSPNYNEQYF

D: NA
size: NA
V: TRBV5-1
CDR3: CASRRSGSGNTIYF

D: TRBD1
size: NA
V: TRBV27
CDR3: CASSLRQGATKNIQYF

D: NA
size: NA
V: TRBV5-1
CDR3: CASSLVVGGDTEAFF

D: TRBD1
size: NA
V: TRBV18
CDR3: CASSTQGSDTEAFF

D: NA
size: NA
V: TRBV28
CDR3: CASRPHGGTGNTIYF

D: NA
size: NA
V: TRBV7-9
CDR3: CASSFRTPPEAFF

D: TRBD2
size: NA
V: TRBV7-9
CDR3: CASSFMAGGKDTGELFF

D: NA
size: NA
V: TRBV6-5
CDR3: CASSYSGGGMRDEQFF

D: NA
size: NA
V: TRBV2
CDR3: CASTDSYSGANVLTF

D: NA
size: NA
V: TRBV25-1
CDR3: CASSDFGQLSNYGYTF

D: NA
size: NA
V: TRBV7-9
CDR3: CASSRQSSGNTIYF

D: NA
size: NA
V: TRBV28
CDR3: CASSLVALAGWGRYSNQPQHF

D: NA
size: NA
V: TRBV11-2
CDR3: CASSPGGGPDTQYF

D: TRBD1
size: NA
V: TRBV15
CDR3: CATSRETGTGGEKLFF

D: NA
size: few
V: TRBV14
CDR3: CASSQVVGNEQFF

D: NA
size: NA
V: TRBV7-9
CDR3: CASSLERTGPLHF

D: NA
size: NA
V: TRBV2
CDR3: CASSERGQGSETQYF

D: NA
size: NA
V: TRBV9
CDR3: CASSVATGSTDTQYF

D: TRBD2
size: NA
V: TRBV9
CDR3: CASSPRLATDTQYF

D: TRBD1
size: NA
V: TRBV5-1
CDR3: CASSLQGAQYGYTF

D: NA
size: NA
V: TRBV30
CDR3: CAWSVSNYGYTF

D: TRBD2
size: NA
V: TRBV6-1
CDR3: CASSERGESYNEQFF

D: TRBD1
size: NA
V: TRBV7-9
CDR3: CASSAGSRVRQGPYGYTF

D: TRBD1
size: NA
V: TRBV5-1
CDR3: CASSLGDRELGYTF

D: NA
size: once
V: TRBV5-5
CDR3: CASSPTDAGRRVTYGYTF

D: NA
size: few
V: TRBV5-5
CDR3: CASSSRVSYGYTF

D: NA
size: NA
V: TRBV27
CDR3: CASSPRPGGYTF

D: TRBD1
size: NA
V: TRBV10-3
CDR3: CAINYRGFWNSGANVLTF

D: NA
size: NA
V: TRBV27
CDR3: CASGGTRSYEQYF